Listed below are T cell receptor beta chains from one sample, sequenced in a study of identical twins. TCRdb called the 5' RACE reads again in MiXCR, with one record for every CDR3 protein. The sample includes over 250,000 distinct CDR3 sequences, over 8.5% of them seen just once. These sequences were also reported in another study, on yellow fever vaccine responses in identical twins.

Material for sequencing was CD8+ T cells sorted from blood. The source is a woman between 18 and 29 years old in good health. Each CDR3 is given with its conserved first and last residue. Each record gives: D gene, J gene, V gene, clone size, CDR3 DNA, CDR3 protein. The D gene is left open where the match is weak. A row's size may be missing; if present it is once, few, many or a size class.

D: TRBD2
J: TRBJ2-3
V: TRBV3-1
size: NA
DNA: TGTGCCAGCAGCCAAGCGGTGGGGACTAGGAGTGGGGTCGGCGCAGATACGCAGTATTTT
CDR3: CASSQAVGTRSGVGADTQYF

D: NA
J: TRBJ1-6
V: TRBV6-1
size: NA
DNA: TGTGCCTGGGGAGAGTCTGATTCGAATTCACCCCTCCACTTT
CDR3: CAWGESDSNSPLHF

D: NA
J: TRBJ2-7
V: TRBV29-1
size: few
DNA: TGCAGCGTTGACAGGGACTACGAGCAGTACTTC
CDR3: CSVDRDYEQYF

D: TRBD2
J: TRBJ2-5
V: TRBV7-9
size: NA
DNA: TGTGCCAGCAGCTTTAGCGGGAGTGAGGAGACCCAGTACTTC
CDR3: CASSFSGSEETQYF

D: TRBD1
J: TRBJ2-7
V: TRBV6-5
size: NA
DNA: TGTGCCAGCAGTTACTCACTCGGACAGGTCCACGAGCAGTACTTC
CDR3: CASSYSLGQVHEQYF

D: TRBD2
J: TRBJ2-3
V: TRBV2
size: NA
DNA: TGTGCCAGCAGTGGACTAGCCGCGATGAGGGGCACAGATACGCAGTATTTT
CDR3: CASSGLAAMRGTDTQYF

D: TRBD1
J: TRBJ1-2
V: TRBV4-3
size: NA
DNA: TGCGCCAGCAGCCCGGCCCCGACAGGGCTGCGGGGTTCCGGCTACACCTTC
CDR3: CASSPAPTGLRGSGYTF

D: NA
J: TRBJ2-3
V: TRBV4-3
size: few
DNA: TGCGCCAGCAGCCAAGATCGACTCGGGCCCACAGATACGCAGTATTTT
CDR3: CASSQDRLGPTDTQYF

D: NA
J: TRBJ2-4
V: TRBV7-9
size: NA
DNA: TGTGCCAGCAGTCCTATACTCCCACTAGCCAAAAACATTCAGTACTTC
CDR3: CASSPILPLAKNIQYF

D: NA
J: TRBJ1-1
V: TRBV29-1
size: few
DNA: TGCAGCGTTGAAGGGCAGGACACTGAAGCTTTCTTT
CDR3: CSVEGQDTEAFF

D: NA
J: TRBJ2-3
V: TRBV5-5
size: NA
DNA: TGTGCCAGCAGCTGGGGCGGGGGCGGAGATACGCAGTATTTT
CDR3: CASSWGGGGDTQYF

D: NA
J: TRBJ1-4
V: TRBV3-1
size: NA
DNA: TGTGCCAGCAGCCCCATCTCGGCAGGGAGTAATGAAAAACTGTTTTTT
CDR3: CASSPISAGSNEKLFF